Listed below are T cell receptor beta chains from one sample, sequenced in a study of blood T cell repertoires in COVID-19. Clones were sequenced by immunoSEQ multiplex PCR, and TCRdb holds only the in-frame ones, with some missing. The top ten hold under 3% of the sample, which has roughly 260,000 clones, 91% seen once. Sequences were obtained from peripheral blood. The receptors stem from a person aged 18-35 years with COVID-19, enrolled during active disease. CDR3s include the opening cysteine and the closing phenylalanine or tryptophan. A row's size may be missing; if present it is once, few, many or a size class.

v_gene	j_gene	abundance	CDR3aa
TRBV6-5	TRBJ1-5	.	CARGDRSRSNQPQHF
TRBV9	TRBJ2-3	.	CASSDLRGADTQYF
TRBV10-3	TRBJ2-7	.	CAISESRKTSVNSYEQYF
TRBV6-2/TRBV6-3	TRBJ1-6	few	CASSYNVGSILQGGSPLHF
TRBV11-2	TRBJ2-7	.	CASSLAQGRTYEQYF
TRBV10-3	TRBJ2-1	.	CAIRAPGLAANNEQFF
TRBV4-1	TRBJ1-5	.	CASSQERMGANQPQHF
TRBV7-2	TRBJ2-5	once	CASSLANGVRQETQYF
TRBV28	TRBJ1-2	.	CASKLGDRPYF
TRBV11-2	TRBJ2-1	once	CASSRTSGNYNEQFF
TRBV7-9	TRBJ2-7	.	CASSLGGTGTAVYEQYF
TRBV19	TRBJ2-3	.	CASRGGTPTDTQYF
TRBV2	TRBJ2-5	.	CASRADIQETQYF
TRBV7-6	TRBJ2-5	.	CASSSYRTARGEETQYF
TRBV7-2	TRBJ2-7	.	CASSLAGGLYEQYF